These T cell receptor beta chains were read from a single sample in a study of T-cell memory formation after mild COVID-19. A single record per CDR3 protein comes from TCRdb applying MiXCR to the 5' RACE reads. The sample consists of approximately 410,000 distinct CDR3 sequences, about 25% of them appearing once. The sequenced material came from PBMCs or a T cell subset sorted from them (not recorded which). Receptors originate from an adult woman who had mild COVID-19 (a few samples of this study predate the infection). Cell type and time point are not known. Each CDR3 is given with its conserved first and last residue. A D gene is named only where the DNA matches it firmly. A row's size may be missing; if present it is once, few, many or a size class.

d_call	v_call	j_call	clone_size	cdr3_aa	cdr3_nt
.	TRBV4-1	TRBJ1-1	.	CASSQAPGNTEAFF	TGCGCCAGCAGCCAAGCTCCCGGGAACACTGAAGCTTTCTTT
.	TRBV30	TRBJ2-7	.	CAWSGGTYEQYF	TGTGCCTGGAGCGGGGGTACCTACGAGCAGTACTTC
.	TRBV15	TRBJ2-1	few	CATSRRIGLAPFNEQFF	TGTGCCACCAGCCGAAGAATAGGGCTAGCACCTTTTAATGAGCAGTTCTTC
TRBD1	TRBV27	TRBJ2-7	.	CASSLSGQGVGYEQYF	TGTGCCAGCAGTTTATCGGGACAGGGAGTCGGCTACGAGCAGTACTTC
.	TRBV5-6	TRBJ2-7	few	CASSLRLRGFYEQYF	TGTGCCAGCAGCTTGAGGTTAAGGGGATTCTACGAGCAGTACTTC
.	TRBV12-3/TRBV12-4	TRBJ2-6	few	CASRDTAGANVLTF	TGTGCCAGCAGGGACACGGCCGGGGCCAACGTCCTGACTTTC
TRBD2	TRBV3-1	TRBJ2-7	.	CASSQVWRGGSYEQYF	TGTGCCAGCAGCCAAGTTTGGCGGGGGGGTTCCTACGAGCAGTACTTC
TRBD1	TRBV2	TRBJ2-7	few	CASSARQGLGEQYF	TGTGCCAGCAGTGCCAGACAGGGCCTCGGCGAGCAGTACTTC
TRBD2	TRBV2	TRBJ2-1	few	CASSDGLTSGNPYNEQFF	TGTGCCAGCAGTGATGGACTTACCAGCGGGAACCCCTACAATGAGCAGTTCTTC
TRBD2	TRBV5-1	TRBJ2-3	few	CASSLDGTSGGADTQYF	TGCGCCAGCAGCTTGGATGGGACTAGCGGGGGAGCAGATACGCAGTATTTT
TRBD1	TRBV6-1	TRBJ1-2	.	CTAGDRGEGYTF	TGCACCGCAGGGGACAGGGGGGAAGGCTACACCTTC
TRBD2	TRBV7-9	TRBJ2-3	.	CASSLPPSGSASTDTQYF	TGTGCCAGCAGCTTGCCCCCTAGCGGGAGCGCTAGCACAGATACGCAGTATTTT
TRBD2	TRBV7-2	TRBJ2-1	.	CARSLARTSGSFF	TGTGCCAGAAGCTTGGCCCGGACTAGCGGGAGTTTCTTC
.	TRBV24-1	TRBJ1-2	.	CATSWGDYGYTF	TGTGCCACCTCCTGGGGGGACTATGGCTACACCTTC